Listed below are T cell receptor beta chains from one sample, sequenced in a study of blood T cell repertoires in COVID-19. Clones were read by immunoSEQ multiplex PCR, and TCRdb kept only the in-frame ones, dropping some. This sample has 95,000 to 100,000 clones, with about 80% found just once. The sample was peripheral blood. These TCRs come from a human donor in a cohort sampled during active COVID-19. Both conserved end residues are part of each CDR3. A D gene is named only where the DNA matches it firmly. Not every row has a clone size; where given, it reads once, few, many or a size class.

clone_size j_call d_call v_call cdr3_nt cdr3_aa
- TRBJ1-2 - TRBV28 TGTGCCAGCAGTTCCCCACCGACAGCTAACTATGGCTACACCTTC CASSSPPTANYGYTF
- TRBJ1-1 - TRBV27 TGTGCCAGCATGGGGGGTTCAGCCACTGAAGCTTTCTTT CASMGGSATEAFF
- TRBJ2-5 - TRBV10-2 TGCGCCAGCTCCCGGGTCCAAGAGACCCAGTACTTC CASSRVQETQYF
- TRBJ1-4 - TRBV11-2 TGTGCCAGCAGCGCTCAGGGGGAAAAACTGTTTTTT CASSAQGEKLFF
- TRBJ2-3 TRBD2 TRBV19 TGTGCCAGTAGACAGACTAGCGGGGACCTCCCTGCGCAGTATTTT CASRQTSGDLPAQYF
- TRBJ1-1 TRBD1 TRBV12-5 TGTGCTAGTGGTTTGGACAGGGGCACTGAAGCTTTCTTT CASGLDRGTEAFF
- TRBJ1-1 - TRBV3-1/TRBV3-2 TGTGCCAGCAGCCAAGAAGGAAGCACTAATCGCGCGGGTGAAGCTTTCTTT CASSQEGSTNRAGEAFF
- TRBJ2-2 - TRBV23-1 TGCGCCAGCAGTCAATTTGGTGGGGGCGTAACGAACACCGGGGAGCTGTTTTTT CASSQFGGGVTNTGELFF
- TRBJ2-7 TRBD2 TRBV5-1 TGCGCCAGCAGCTTGACTAGCGGGGTCTACGAGCAGTACTTC CASSLTSGVYEQYF
many TRBJ1-1 - TRBV4-1 TGCGCCAGCAGACGAGACACTGAAGCTTTCTTT CASRRDTEAFF
- TRBJ1-1 - TRBV29-1 TGCAGCGTTGAGGGGACACGTTGGAACACTGAAGCTTTCTTT CSVEGTRWNTEAFF
- TRBJ2-5 - TRBV7-7 TGTGCTAGCAGCTTAGGTGTGAGCCCAGGGGAGACCCAGTACTTC CASSLGVSPGETQYF
- TRBJ2-3 TRBD2 TRBV6-1 TGTGCCAGCAGGGAAGGGACTAGCGGTAGCACAGATACGCAGTATTTT CASREGTSGSTDTQYF
once TRBJ1-5 TRBD1 TRBV5-1 TGCGCCAGCAGCTTGGAGCCCGGGACAGGTCATAATAGCAATCAGCCCCAGCATTTT CASSLEPGTGHNSNQPQHF
- TRBJ1-3 - TRBV10-3 TGTGCCATCAGTGAGTCGGCGGGGCGCGACACCATATATTTT CAISESAGRDTIYF
- TRBJ2-5 TRBD2 TRBV6-2/TRBV6-3 TGTGCCAGCAGTTTGGGACTAGCGGGGGGTCAAGAGACCCAGTACTTC CASSLGLAGGQETQYF
- TRBJ2-7 TRBD2 TRBV6-5 TGTGCCAGCAGAGGCCTCGCTAGCGGGAGCGAGCAGTACTTC CASRGLASGSEQYF
- TRBJ1-4 TRBD1 TRBV9 TGTGCCAGCAGCATCCGGGACAGGGCTAATGAAAAACTGTTTTTT CASSIRDRANEKLFF
- TRBJ2-6 - TRBV7-2 TGTGCCAGCAGCCATCTAGCTGGCTCTGGGGCCAACGTCCTGACTTTC CASSHLAGSGANVLTF
few TRBJ2-7 TRBD1 TRBV23-1 TGCGCCAGCAGTCAATCCCTCCATAAGACAGGGGTTATTTACGAGCAGTACTTC CASSQSLHKTGVIYEQYF
- TRBJ2-3 TRBD1 TRBV11-2 TGTGCCAGCAGCCCGGGACAGGGGGCATTTGATACGCAGTATTTT CASSPGQGAFDTQYF
- TRBJ2-1 - TRBV9 TGTGCCAGCACCAATCGAGAGGCGCTATCCTACAATGAGCAGTTCTTC CASTNREALSYNEQFF
- TRBJ1-1 - TRBV6-5 TGTGCCAGCAGTTACGGTCCAGAGAACACTGAAGCTTTCTTT CASSYGPENTEAFF
- TRBJ2-2 TRBD2 TRBV5-8 TGTGCCAGCAGCTTGAGCCTGCTAGCGGGAGGCTCGAACACCGGGGAGCTGTTTTTT CASSLSLLAGGSNTGELFF
few TRBJ1-3 TRBD1 TRBV27 TGTGCCAGCAGTTCGACAGGGACTGGAAACACCATATATTTT CASSSTGTGNTIYF
- TRBJ1-1 TRBD1 TRBV7-6 TGTGCCAGCAGCCCTGGACAGGGGAGGAACACTGAAGCTTTCTTT CASSPGQGRNTEAFF
once TRBJ1-3 - TRBV6-1 TGTGCCAGCAGTGAACGTGTCCCGGGGTTATATTTT CASSERVPGLYF
- TRBJ2-3 TRBD2 TRBV7-8 TGTGCCAGCAGCACCCAAGCGGGGGCGACAGATACGCAGTATTTT CASSTQAGATDTQYF
- TRBJ2-3 TRBD2 TRBV5-1 TGCGCCAGCAGCTCGAGCGGGGGAGCAGATACGCAGTATTTT CASSSSGGADTQYF
few TRBJ2-2 TRBD1 TRBV9 TGTGCCAGCAGCCCCGGGATTGGGGTGATGGCGACAGGGGTAGGGACCGGGGAGCTGTTTTTT CASSPGIGVMATGVGTGELFF
- TRBJ2-2 TRBD2 TRBV4-1 TGCGCCAGCAGCCAAGATTTTGGTAGCGGGAGGTTTTGGACCGGGGAGCTGTTTTTT CASSQDFGSGRFWTGELFF
- TRBJ2-7 TRBD2 TRBV4-1 TGCGCCAGCAGCCAAGTTAGTCTAGCGGGGGGGGCCTACGAGCAGTACTTC CASSQVSLAGGAYEQYF
- TRBJ1-5 - TRBV6-5 TGTGCCAGCAGTCCTACCCTATATAGCAATCAGCCCCAGCATTTT CASSPTLYSNQPQHF
few TRBJ1-1 - TRBV6-6 TGTGCCAGCAGACAACAGGTGAACACTGAAGCTTTCTTT CASRQQVNTEAFF
- TRBJ2-1 - TRBV4-1 TGCGCCAGCAGCCAGGAAACTATGTACAATGAGCAGTTCTTC CASSQETMYNEQFF
- TRBJ1-3 - TRBV10-3 TGTGCCATCAGTGGCCAGGGGACTGGAAACACCATATATTTT CAISGQGTGNTIYF
- TRBJ2-6 - TRBV19 TGTGCCAGTAGGTTCCAGGGGTCTGGGGCCAACGTCCTGACTTTC CASRFQGSGANVLTF
- TRBJ2-5 - TRBV6-6 TGTGCCAGCAGCAAGGGCGGGGAGACCCAGTACTTC CASSKGGETQYF
- TRBJ2-2 - TRBV6-2/TRBV6-3 TGTGCCAGCAGTTACTCGATTTTCTCCCGGCGGGGCCAGGGCACCGGGGAGCTGTTTTTT CASSYSIFSRRGQGTGELFF
- TRBJ1-2 - TRBV29-1 TGCAGCGTTGAAGACCCCACAGTTTACTATGGCTACACCTTC CSVEDPTVYYGYTF
once TRBJ2-1 TRBD2 TRBV3-1/TRBV3-2 TGTGCCAGCAGCCCGTCCAACGGGCGGGCTAGCGGGAGGAATGAGCAGTTCTTC CASSPSNGRASGRNEQFF
- TRBJ1-1 - TRBV12-3/TRBV12-4 TGTGCCAGCAGTCCCGGACACACAGCTTTCTTT CASSPGHTAFF
- TRBJ1-2 - TRBV14 TGTGCCAGCAGCCAAGGCCAGGGATATGGCTACACCTTC CASSQGQGYGYTF
- TRBJ2-3 TRBD2 TRBV15 TGTGCCACCAGCAGTCCGAAGCGGGAGGGCCAGGAAGATACGCAGTATTTT CATSSPKREGQEDTQYF
- TRBJ2-5 TRBD2 TRBV6-5 TGTGCCAGTCTATCAGGGACTAGCGGGGTCAGGACCCAGTACTTC CASLSGTSGVRTQYF
- TRBJ2-7 TRBD2 TRBV6-5 TGTGCCAGCAGTTACTTGAGCGGGAGTAAACTCGAGCAGTACTTC CASSYLSGSKLEQYF
- TRBJ2-3 TRBD2 TRBV7-8 TGTGCCAGCAGCTTAGGGGGTAGCGGGAGCTCAGATACGCAGTATTTT CASSLGGSGSSDTQYF
- TRBJ1-5 TRBD1 TRBV28 TGTGCCAGCAGTTACGGGACAGGCCGCAATCAGCCCCAGCATTTT CASSYGTGRNQPQHF
- TRBJ1-2 - TRBV20-1 TGCAGTGCCGAGGGTGTCTATGGCTACACCTTC CSAEGVYGYTF
once TRBJ2-1 TRBD2 TRBV5-1 TGCGCCAGCAGCTCCCGGAGCGGGGGGGCCTGGGATGAGCAGTTCTTC CASSSRSGGAWDEQFF